The 27 T cell receptor beta chains presented below share a single source sample, sequenced in a study of OX40 agonist ivuxolimab in advanced cancers. Libraries were prepared by immunoSEQ multiplex PCR; TCRdb keeps only in-frame clonotypes and omits some of them. The table lists tens of thousands of clones, approximately 91% of them singletons. The sequenced sample was CD4+ or CD8+ T cells sorted from blood, obtained in a trial of the OX40 agonist ivuxolimab. The receptors shown here come from an adult with an advanced solid tumor such as melanoma, head and neck, liver or kidney cancer.

The chain uses TRBV18 and TRBJ2-6; D gene uncertain. V was shortened by 3 bases and J by 2 bases, with 8 bases between the two germline ends. The CDR3 runs 15 residues. CDR1 and CDR2 (germline): KGHSH, LQKENI. The CDR3 DNA sequence: TGTGCCAGCTCACCGCTGGAAACTGGGGCCAACGTCCTGACTTTC. This encodes CASSPLETGANVLTF.

The V gene is TRBV28, the J gene TRBJ2-5; D is perhaps TRBD2 (7 bases). CDR1 and CDR2 (germline): MDHEN, SYDVKM. V lost 2 bases and J 5 bases, leaving 12 bases between the germline ends. The CDR3 totals 14 residues. As DNA, the CDR3 is TGTGCCAGCAGTTTAGTGGGGGGGCTGGAGACCCAGTACTTC. Translated: CASSLVGGLETQYF.

This rearrangement joins TRBV28 to TRBJ2-7; 8 bases align to TRBD1. The V and J ends lost 3 bases and 5 bases, in that order; junction bases with no gene match: 6. Germline V lookup: CDR1 MDHEN, CDR2 SYDVKM. The CDR3 contains 14 residues. The CDR3 protein is CASSFGTGRNEQYF. The CDR3 nucleotides are TGTGCCAGCAGTTTCGGGACAGGCCGTAACGAGCAGTACTTC.

V is TRBV5-6 and J is TRBJ2-3; weak D call: TRBD1 (6 bases). Trimming cost V 7 bases and J 2 bases, with 11 bases left between them. Looked up from germline, CDR1 is SGHDT and CDR2 is YYEEEE. The CDR3 contains 13 residues. The CDR3 DNA is TGTGCCAGCGCAGGGGACCCCACAGATACGCAGTATTTT. It specifies CASAGDPTDTQYF.

The gene calls are TRBV7-2 and TRBJ1-4; D uncertain. This CDR3 comprises 14 residues. Germline assignment: CDR1 SGHTA and CDR2 FQGNSA. The germline V and J ends were trimmed by 1 base and 3 bases, with 6 bases remaining between them. CDR3 nucleotides: TGTGCCAGCAGCTTAGGGTCGGCTAATGAAAAACTGTTTTTT. It yields the protein CASSLGSANEKLFF.

The chain has TRBV25-1 and TRBJ2-2; D is unresolved. The V gene's germline CDR1 is MGHDK and CDR2 SYGVNS. The V end lost 3 bases, the J end lost 6 bases, and 8 bases lay between the germline ends. The CDR3 sequence is 13 residues long. The CDR3 region is CASSDGWAGELFF. As DNA, the CDR3 is TGTGCCAGCAGTGATGGCTGGGCCGGGGAGCTGTTTTTT.

The V and J genes are TRBV5-4 and TRBJ1-6; D call uncertain. Trimming took 0 bases from V and 0 from J, leaving 10 bases between them. CDR1 SGHNT and CDR2 YYREEE come from the germline V gene (reference sequence). The CDR3 is made up of 17 amino acids. The CDR3 bases are TGTGCCAGCAGCTTGGAGACTGGCCGCTCCTATAATTCACCCCTCCACTTT. It encodes CASSLETGRSYNSPLHF.

The CDR3 protein is CAISGTVGSYNEQFF. In DNA form, the CDR3 reads TGTGCTATTTCGGGGACAGTCGGTTCCTACAATGAGCAGTTCTTC. J is TRBJ2-1 and V is TRBV11-2; the match to TRBD1 covers 7 bases. The CDR3 consists of 15 residues. From germline, CDR1 is SGHAT and CDR2 FQNNGV.

The CDR3 spells CASSLAPVANYGYTF. The CDR3 DNA sequence: TGTGCCAGCAGCTTAGCGCCGGTAGCTAACTATGGCTACACCTTC. V is TRBV7-8 and J is TRBJ1-2, with D unresolved. V lost 0 bases, J lost 0 bases, and 8 bases lay in between. The CDR3 consists of 15 residues. Looked up from germline, CDR1 is SGHVS and CDR2 is FQNEAQ. Full variable domain (remainder filled in from reference TRBV7-8 and TRBJ1-2): GAGVSQSPRYKVAKRGQDVALRCDPISGHVSLFWYQQALGQGPEFLTYFQNEAQLDKSGLPSDRFFAERPEGSVSTLKIQRTQQEDSAVYLCASSLAPVANYGYTFGSGTRLTVV.

This clone has only a few counts. The chain couples TRBV9 to TRBJ2-7; D not certain. Germline loops: CDR1 SGDLS, CDR2 YYNGEE. The V end was cut by 0 bases, the J end by 0 bases, with 10 bases between. This CDR3 has 15 amino acids. The CDR3 nucleotides read TGTGCCAGCAGCGTAGGTGGGGAAGCCTCCTACGAGCAGTACTTC. Translated, it gives CASSVGGEASYEQYF.

The gene calls are TRBV5-1 and TRBJ2-3; TRBD2 aligns across 7 bases. The CDR3 sequence is 15 residues long. CDR1 is SGHRS, CDR2 YFSETQ, per germline. After removal of 4 bases from V and 1 base from J, the junction contained 6 bases not matched to a gene. CDR3 nucleotides: TGCGCCAGCAGCCCGGGGGGATGGGGCACAGATACGCAGTATTTT. Translating gives CASSPGGWGTDTQYF. The full variable domain, with the rest looked up from reference TRBV5-1 and TRBJ2-3, is KAGVTQTPRYLIKTRGQQVTLSCSPISGHRSVSWYQQTPGQGLQFLFEYFSETQRNKGNFPGRFSGRQFSNSRSEMNVSTLELGDSALYLCASSPGGWGTDTQYFGPGTRLTVL.

Details on this clone: The same CDR3 is also encoded by other DNA sequences in this sample. CDR3 DNA: TGTGCCAGCGGGACTCCGGTTTCGGGGTCCTACGAGCAGTACTTC. This translates into CASGTPVSGSYEQYF. The chain recombines TRBV6-6 with TRBJ2-7, with a possible D match to TRBD2 (6 bases). The V end was cut by 8 bases, the J end by 1 base, with 18 bases between. Germline CDR1 MNHNY, CDR2 SVGAGI (reference sequence). The CDR3 sequence is 15 residues long.

V gene TRBV11-2 combines with J gene TRBJ2-3; D ambiguous. Trimming pared 5 bases from V and 3 bases from J, leaving 18 bases between. Per the germline V gene, CDR1 is SGHAT and CDR2 is FQNNGV. This CDR3 region has 16 residues. The CDR3, as DNA: TGTGCCAGCAGCCCTACCTTAGGGCGCAGAACAGATACGCAGTATTTT. Translated, it gives CASSPTLGRRTDTQYF.

The chain recombines TRBV4-2 with TRBJ1-1; no clear D. The V end was cut by 1 base, the J end by 5 bases, with 5 bases between. This CDR3 comprises 12 residues. Germline CDR1 and CDR2: LGHNA and YNFKEQ. The CDR3 protein is CASSQASTEAFF. DNA of the CDR3: TGTGCCAGCAGCCAAGCTTCGACTGAAGCTTTCTTT.

This sequence joins TRBV14 and TRBJ2-3; D might be TRBD1 (6 bases). The ends were cut back, 3 bases at V and 4 bases at J, with 14 bases in the middle. The germline V gene has CDR1 SGHDN and CDR2 FVKESK. The CDR3 sequence is 15 residues long. CDR3 in DNA: TGTGCCAGCAGCCAGGCGACAGGCGCCGCAGATACGCAGTATTTT. This sequence encodes CASSQATGAADTQYF.

The V gene is TRBV7-9, the J gene TRBJ1-2; 9 bases agree with TRBD1. The germline V gene encodes CDR1 SEHNR and CDR2 FQNEAQ (reference sequence). The CDR3 length is 15 residues. Unmatched junction bases numbered 5, after V lost 4 bases and J lost 2 bases. CDR3: CASSYTGGENYGYTF. The CDR3 region has the DNA TGTGCCAGCAGCTATACAGGGGGCGAAAACTATGGCTACACCTTC.

The chain combines TRBV5-6 with TRBJ1-4; TRBD1 agrees at 7 bases. This CDR3 has 14 residues. Per the germline V gene, CDR1 is SGHDT and CDR2 is YYEEEE. V lost 1 base, J lost 5 bases, and 2 bases stayed unmatched. Written as DNA, the CDR3 is TGTGCCAGCAGCTTGCGCAGGGGGAATGAAAAACTGTTTTTT. It translates to CASSLRRGNEKLFF.

The CDR3, as DNA: TGTGCCATCACCCCCCAGAACACCGGGGAGCTGTTTTTT. Its translation is CAITPQNTGELFF. The rearrangement links TRBV10-3 to TRBJ2-2; D not certain. Germline assignment: CDR1 ENHRY and CDR2 SYGVKD. V lost 7 bases to trimming and J lost 1 base, with 7 bases between them. The CDR3 extends over 13 amino acids.

The chain links TRBV5-4 to TRBJ2-3; D tentatively reads TRBD1 or TRBD2 (5 bases each). Trimming left V 4 bases short and J 3 bases short, with 12 bases between. The CDR3 length is 14 residues. CDR1 SGHNT and CDR2 YYREEE come from the germline V gene (reference sequence). The CDR3 nucleotides are TGTGCCAGCAGCCTGGGGGTGACTACAGATACGCAGTATTTT. This codes for CASSLGVTTDTQYF.

The chain has TRBV5-8 and TRBJ2-3, with 10 bases fitting TRBD2. This CDR3 has 14 residues. The germline V gene has CDR1 SGHTS and CDR2 YDEGEE. J was trimmed by 8 bases and V by 5 bases; bases with no gene match: 8. The CDR3 DNA is TGTGCCAGCAGTTGGACTAGCGGAGGTGGTACGCAGTATTTT. Protein sequence: CASSWTSGGGTQYF.

V is TRBV6-5 and J is TRBJ1-2; D is ambiguous. The CDR3 runs 13 residues. V was cut by 2 bases and J by 8 bases, with 12 bases left in between. Germline V gene data show CDR1 as MNHEY and CDR2 as SVGAGI. The CDR3 here is CASSYLRAGGYTF. The CDR3 DNA reads as TGTGCCAGCAGTTACCTCCGGGCGGGAGGCTACACCTTC.

The rearrangement links TRBV5-4 to TRBJ1-1, with 10 bases lining up with TRBD1. In germline, CDR1 is SGHNT, CDR2 YYREEE (reference sequence). J gave up 11 bases and V 2 bases, and 12 bases lay outside the gene matches. The CDR3 consists of 15 residues. The CDR3 loop reads CASSFHKPGQGWAFF. The CDR3 DNA follows: TGTGCCAGCAGCTTCCATAAGCCGGGACAGGGGTGGGCTTTCTTT. Complete variable domain (other parts from reference TRBV5-4 and TRBJ1-1): ETGVTQSPTHLIKTRGQQVTLRCSSQSGHNTVSWYQQALGQGPQFIFQYYREEENGRGNFPPRFSGLQFPNYSSELNVNALELDDSALYLCASSFHKPGQGWAFFGQGTRLTVV.

This chain uses TRBV5-1 with TRBJ2-2, with 7 bases identical to TRBD1. Per the germline V gene, CDR1 is SGHRS and CDR2 is YFSETQ. With 6 bases clipped from V and 3 bases from J, the junction kept 8 bases outside the gene matches. The CDR3 runs to 15 residues. DNA for the CDR3: TGCGCCAGCAAACCCCCCCAGGGGGACACCGGGGAGCTGTTTTTT. Amino acid sequence: CASKPPQGDTGELFF. The full variable domain, completed using reference TRBV5-1 and TRBJ2-2, is KAGVTQTPRYLIKTRGQQVTLSCSPISGHRSVSWYQQTPGQGLQFLFEYFSETQRNKGNFPGRFSGRQFSNSRSEMNVSTLELGDSALYLCASKPPQGDTGELFFGEGSRLTVL.

The chain has TRBV5-1 and TRBJ2-7, with 12 bases fitting TRBD1. The V gene end was trimmed by 4 bases and the J gene end by 5 bases; junction bases not matched to a gene: 7. Looked up from germline, CDR1 is SGHRS and CDR2 is YFSETQ. This CDR3 is built from 15 residues. This CDR3 reads CASSPTGTGGHEQYF. The CDR3 region has the DNA TGCGCCAGCAGCCCCACCGGGACAGGGGGCCACGAGCAGTACTTC.

The V call is TRBV18, the J call TRBJ2-3, with 8 bases matching TRBD1. In germline, CDR1 is KGHSH, CDR2 LQKENI. The V gene end was trimmed by 0 bases and the J gene end by 3 bases; junction bases not matched to a gene: 8. CDR3 length: 17 residues. CDR3 DNA sequence: TGTGCCAGCTCACCACCGGCAGGGACAGGACCAACAGATACGCAGTATTTT. This encodes CASSPPAGTGPTDTQYF.

The rearrangement uses TRBV28 and TRBJ1-1, with 11 nucleotides matching TRBD1. Unmatched junction bases numbered 5, after V lost 2 bases and J lost 3 bases. CDR1 and CDR2 from the germline V gene are MDHEN and SYDVKM. The CDR3 contains 16 residues. Written as DNA, the CDR3 is TGTGCCAGCAGTTTAGGGACAGGGGGGGTAGACACTGAAGCTTTCTTT. It codes for CASSLGTGGVDTEAFF.

The V call is TRBV6-5, the J call TRBJ1-3; D gene ambiguous. The CDR3 loop spans 11 amino acids. CDR1 MNHEY and CDR2 SVGAGI come from the germline V gene. Trimming removed 6 bases at V and 4 bases at J, with 4 bases between. As DNA, the CDR3 is TGTGCCAGCAGGAGGGGAAACACCATATATTTT. This codes for CASRRGNTIYF.